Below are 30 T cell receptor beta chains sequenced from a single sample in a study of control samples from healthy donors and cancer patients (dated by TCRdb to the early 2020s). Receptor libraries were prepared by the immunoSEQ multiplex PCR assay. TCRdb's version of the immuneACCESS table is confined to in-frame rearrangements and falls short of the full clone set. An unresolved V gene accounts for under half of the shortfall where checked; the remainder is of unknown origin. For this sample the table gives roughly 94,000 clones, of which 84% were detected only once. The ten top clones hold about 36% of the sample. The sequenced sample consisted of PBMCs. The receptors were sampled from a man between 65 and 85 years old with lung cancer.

DNA for the CDR3: TGTGCCAGCAGCGTAGACGGCGGAGCTACTGGGGCCAACGTCCTGACTTTC. Translated, it gives CASSVDGGATGANVLTF. The J gene is TRBJ2-6, the V gene TRBV9; D is undetermined. Germline CDR1 and CDR2: SGDLS and YYNGEE. This CDR3 is 17 amino acids long. V was trimmed by 0 bases and J by 2 bases, leaving 12 bases between them.

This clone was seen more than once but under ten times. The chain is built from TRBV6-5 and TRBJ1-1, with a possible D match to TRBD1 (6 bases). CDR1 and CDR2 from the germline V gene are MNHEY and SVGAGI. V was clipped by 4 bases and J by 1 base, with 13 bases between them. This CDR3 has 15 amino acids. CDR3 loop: CASSSRGGPNTEAFF. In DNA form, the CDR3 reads TGTGCCAGCAGTTCTCGGGGGGGGCCGAACACTGAAGCTTTCTTT.

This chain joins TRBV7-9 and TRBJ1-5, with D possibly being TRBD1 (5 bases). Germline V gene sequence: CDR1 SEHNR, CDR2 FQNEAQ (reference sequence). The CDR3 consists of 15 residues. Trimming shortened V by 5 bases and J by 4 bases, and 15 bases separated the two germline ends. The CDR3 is CASSATDRINQPQHF. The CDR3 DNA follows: TGTGCCAGCAGCGCGACCGACAGAATAAATCAGCCCCAGCATTTT.

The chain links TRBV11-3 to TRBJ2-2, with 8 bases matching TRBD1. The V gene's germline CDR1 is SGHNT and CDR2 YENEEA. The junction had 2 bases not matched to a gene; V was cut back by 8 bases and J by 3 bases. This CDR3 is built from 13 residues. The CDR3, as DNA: TGTGCCAGCCAGACAGGGGACACCGGGGAGCTGTTTTTT. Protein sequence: CASQTGDTGELFF. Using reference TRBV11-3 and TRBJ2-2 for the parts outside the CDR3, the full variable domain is EAGVVQSPRYKIIEKKQPVAFWCNPISGHNTLYWYLQNLGQGPELLIRYENEEAVDDSQLPKDRFSAERLKGVDSTLKIQPAELGDSAVYLCASQTGDTGELFFGEGSRLTVL.

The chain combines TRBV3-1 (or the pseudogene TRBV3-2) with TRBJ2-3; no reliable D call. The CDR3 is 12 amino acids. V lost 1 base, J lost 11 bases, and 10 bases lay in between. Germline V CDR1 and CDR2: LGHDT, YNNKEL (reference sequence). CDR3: CASSQAEARQYF. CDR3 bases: TGTGCCAGCAGCCAAGCCGAGGCAAGGCAGTATTTT.

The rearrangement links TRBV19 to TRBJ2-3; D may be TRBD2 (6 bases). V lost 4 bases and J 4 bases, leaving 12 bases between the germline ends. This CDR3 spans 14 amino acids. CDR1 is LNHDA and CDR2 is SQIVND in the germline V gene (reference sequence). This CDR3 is CASSTEGLPDTQYF. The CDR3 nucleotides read TGTGCCAGTAGTACAGAGGGACTTCCAGATACGCAGTATTTT.

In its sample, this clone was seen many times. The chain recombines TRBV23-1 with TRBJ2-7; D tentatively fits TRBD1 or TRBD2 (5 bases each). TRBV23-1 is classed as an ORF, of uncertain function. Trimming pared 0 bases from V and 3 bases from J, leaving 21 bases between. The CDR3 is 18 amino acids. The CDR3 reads CASSQSSGATLPLYEQYF. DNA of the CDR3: TGCGCCAGCAGTCAATCGTCCGGGGCTACCCTTCCACTCTACGAGCAGTACTTC.

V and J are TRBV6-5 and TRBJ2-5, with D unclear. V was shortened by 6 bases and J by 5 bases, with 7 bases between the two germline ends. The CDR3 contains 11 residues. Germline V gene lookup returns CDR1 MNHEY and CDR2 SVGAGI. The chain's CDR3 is CASSGRETQYF. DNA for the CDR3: TGTGCCAGCAGCGGACGGGAGACCCAGTACTTC.

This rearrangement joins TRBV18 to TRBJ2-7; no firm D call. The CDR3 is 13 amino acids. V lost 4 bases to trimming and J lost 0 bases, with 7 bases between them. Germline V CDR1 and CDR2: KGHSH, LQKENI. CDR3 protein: CASSLRSSYEQYF. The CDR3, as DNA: TGTGCCAGCTCACTGAGGAGCTCCTACGAGCAGTACTTC. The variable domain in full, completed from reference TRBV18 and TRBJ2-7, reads NAGVMQNPRHLVRRRGQEARLRCSPMKGHSHVYWYRQLPEEGLKFMVYLQKENIIDESGMPKERFSAEFPKEGPSILRIQQVVRGDSAAYFCASSLRSSYEQYFGPGTRLTVT.

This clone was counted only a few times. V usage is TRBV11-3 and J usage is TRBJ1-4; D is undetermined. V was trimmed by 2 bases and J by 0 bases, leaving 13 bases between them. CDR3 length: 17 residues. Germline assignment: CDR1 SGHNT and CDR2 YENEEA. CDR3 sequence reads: CASSLKSTFATNEKLFF. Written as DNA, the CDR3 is TGTGCCAGCAGCTTAAAATCCACCTTCGCAACTAATGAAAAACTGTTTTTT.

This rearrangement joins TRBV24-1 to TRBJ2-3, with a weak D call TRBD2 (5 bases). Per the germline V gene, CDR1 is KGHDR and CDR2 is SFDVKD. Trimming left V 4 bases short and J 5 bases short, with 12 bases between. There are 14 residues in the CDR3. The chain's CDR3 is CATSDRGLEDTQYF. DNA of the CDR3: TGTGCCACCAGTGACCGCGGACTTGAAGATACGCAGTATTTT.

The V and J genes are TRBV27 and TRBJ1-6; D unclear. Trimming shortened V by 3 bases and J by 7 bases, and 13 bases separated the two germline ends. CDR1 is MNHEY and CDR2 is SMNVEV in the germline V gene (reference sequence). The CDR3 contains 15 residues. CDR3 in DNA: TGTGCCAGCAGTTTGTCGCCCAGCCCCAATTCACCCCTCCACTTT. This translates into CASSLSPSPNSPLHF.

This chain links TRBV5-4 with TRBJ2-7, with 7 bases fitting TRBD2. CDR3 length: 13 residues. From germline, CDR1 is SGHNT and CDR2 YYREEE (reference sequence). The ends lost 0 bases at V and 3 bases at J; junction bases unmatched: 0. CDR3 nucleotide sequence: TGTGCCAGCAGCTTGGGGGGGGGCTACGAGCAGTACTTC. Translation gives CASSLGGGYEQYF.

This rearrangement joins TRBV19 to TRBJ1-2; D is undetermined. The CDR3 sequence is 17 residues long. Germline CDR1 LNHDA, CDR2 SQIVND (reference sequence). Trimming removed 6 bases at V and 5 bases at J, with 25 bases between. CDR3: CASSPISWSTLLYGYTF. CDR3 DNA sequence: TGTGCCAGTAGCCCAATCTCCTGGAGTACCCTGCTTTATGGCTACACCTTC.

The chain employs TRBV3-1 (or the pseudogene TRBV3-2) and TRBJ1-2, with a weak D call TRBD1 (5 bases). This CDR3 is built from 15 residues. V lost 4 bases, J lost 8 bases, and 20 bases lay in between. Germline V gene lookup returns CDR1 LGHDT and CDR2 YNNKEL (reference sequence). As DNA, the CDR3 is TGTGCCAGCAGCCGTCAGGGATTTCGGCAGCCCGGCTACACCTTC. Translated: CASSRQGFRQPGYTF.

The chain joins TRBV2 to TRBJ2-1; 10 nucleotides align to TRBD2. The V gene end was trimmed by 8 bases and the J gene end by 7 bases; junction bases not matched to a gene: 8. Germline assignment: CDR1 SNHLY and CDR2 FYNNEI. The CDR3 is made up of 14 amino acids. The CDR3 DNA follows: TGTGCCAGCGGGGATAGCGGGGGGTGGAATGAGCAGTTCTTC. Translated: CASGDSGGWNEQFF. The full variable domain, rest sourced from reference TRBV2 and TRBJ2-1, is EPEVTQTPSHQVTQMGQEVILRCVPISNHLYFYWYRQILGQKVEFLVSFYNNEISEKSEIFDDQFSVERPDGSNFTLKIRSTKLEDSAMYFCASGDSGGWNEQFFGPGTRLTVL.

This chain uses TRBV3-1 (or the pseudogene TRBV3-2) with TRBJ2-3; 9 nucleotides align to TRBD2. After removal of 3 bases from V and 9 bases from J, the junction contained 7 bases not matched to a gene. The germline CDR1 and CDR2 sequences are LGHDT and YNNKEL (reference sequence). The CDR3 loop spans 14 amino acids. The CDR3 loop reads CASSHTSGLRTQYF. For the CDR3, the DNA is TGTGCCAGCAGCCACACTAGCGGGTTACGGACGCAGTATTTT.

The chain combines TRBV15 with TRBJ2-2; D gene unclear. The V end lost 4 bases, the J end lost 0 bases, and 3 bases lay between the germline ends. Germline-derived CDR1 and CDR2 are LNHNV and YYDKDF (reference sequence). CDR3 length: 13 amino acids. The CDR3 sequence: CATSTANTGELFF. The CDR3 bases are TGTGCCACCAGCACTGCGAACACCGGGGAGCTGTTTTTT.

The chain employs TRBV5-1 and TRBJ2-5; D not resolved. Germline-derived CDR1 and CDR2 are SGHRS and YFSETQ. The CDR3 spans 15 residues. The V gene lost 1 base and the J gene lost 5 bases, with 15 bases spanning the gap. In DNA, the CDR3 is TGCGCCAGCAGCTTGAGTCATCTCCAAACGGAGACCCAGTACTTC. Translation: CASSLSHLQTETQYF.

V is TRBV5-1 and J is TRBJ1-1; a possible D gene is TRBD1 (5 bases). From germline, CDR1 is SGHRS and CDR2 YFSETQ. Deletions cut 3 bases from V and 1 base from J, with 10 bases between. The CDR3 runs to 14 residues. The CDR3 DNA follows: TGCGCCAGCAGCTCCCCGGGGGGGAACACTGAAGCTTTCTTT. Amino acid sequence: CASSSPGGNTEAFF. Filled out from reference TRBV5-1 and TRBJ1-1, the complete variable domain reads KAGVTQTPRYLIKTRGQQVTLSCSPISGHRSVSWYQQTPGQGLQFLFEYFSETQRNKGNFPGRFSGRQFSNSRSEMNVSTLELGDSALYLCASSSPGGNTEAFFGQGTRLTVV.

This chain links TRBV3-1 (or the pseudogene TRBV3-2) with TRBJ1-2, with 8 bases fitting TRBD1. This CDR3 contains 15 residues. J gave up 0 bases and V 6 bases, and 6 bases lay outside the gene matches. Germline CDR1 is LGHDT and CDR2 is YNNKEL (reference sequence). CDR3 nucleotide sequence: TGTGCCAGCAGAACCAAACAGGGGGCTAACTATGGCTACACCTTC. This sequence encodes CASRTKQGANYGYTF.

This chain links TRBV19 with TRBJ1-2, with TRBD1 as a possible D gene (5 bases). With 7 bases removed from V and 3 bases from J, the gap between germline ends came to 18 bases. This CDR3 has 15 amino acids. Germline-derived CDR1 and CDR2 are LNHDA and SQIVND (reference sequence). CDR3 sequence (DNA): TGTGCCAGTACCTCCGGGGCCAGAAAGGACTATGGCTACACCTTC. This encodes CASTSGARKDYGYTF.

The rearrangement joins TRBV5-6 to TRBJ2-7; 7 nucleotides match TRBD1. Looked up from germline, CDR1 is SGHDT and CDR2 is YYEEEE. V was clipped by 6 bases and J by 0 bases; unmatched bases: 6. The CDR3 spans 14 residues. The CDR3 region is CASNGQASSYEQYF. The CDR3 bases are TGTGCCAGCAATGGACAGGCCAGCTCCTACGAGCAGTACTTC.

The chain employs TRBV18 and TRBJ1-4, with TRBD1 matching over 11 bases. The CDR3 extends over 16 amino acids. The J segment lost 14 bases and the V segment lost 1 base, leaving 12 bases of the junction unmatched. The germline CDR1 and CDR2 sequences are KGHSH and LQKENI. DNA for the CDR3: TGTGCCAGCTCACCACTTCCCTCGGGACAGGGGGTCTTTCTGTTTTTT. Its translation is CASSPLPSGQGVFLFF. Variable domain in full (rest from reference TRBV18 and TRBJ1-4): NAGVMQNPRHLVRRRGQEARLRCSPMKGHSHVYWYRQLPEEGLKFMVYLQKENIIDESGMPKERFSAEFPKEGPSILRIQQVVRGDSAAYFCASSPLPSGQGVFLFFGSGTQLSVL.

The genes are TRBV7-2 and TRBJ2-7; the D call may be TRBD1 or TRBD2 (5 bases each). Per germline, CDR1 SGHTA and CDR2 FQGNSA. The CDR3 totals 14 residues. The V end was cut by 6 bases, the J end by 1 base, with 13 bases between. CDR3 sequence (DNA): TGTGCCAGCAGTTCTCAGGGACCTTCCTACGAGCAGTACTTC. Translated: CASSSQGPSYEQYF.

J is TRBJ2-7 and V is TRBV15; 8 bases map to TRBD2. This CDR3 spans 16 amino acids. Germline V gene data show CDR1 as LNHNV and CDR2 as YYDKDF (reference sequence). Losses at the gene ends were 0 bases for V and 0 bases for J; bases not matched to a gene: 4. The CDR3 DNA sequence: TGTGCCACCAGCAGAGACGGAAGCGGGGGCTCCTACGAGCAGTACTTC. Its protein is CATSRDGSGGSYEQYF.

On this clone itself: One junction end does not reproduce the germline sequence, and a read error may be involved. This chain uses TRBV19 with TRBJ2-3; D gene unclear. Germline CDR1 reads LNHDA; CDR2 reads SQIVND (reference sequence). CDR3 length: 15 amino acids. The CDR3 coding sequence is TGTGCCAGTAGTTTAGACTCCGCTCCCACAGATACGCAGTATTTT. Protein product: CASSLDSAPTDTQYF.

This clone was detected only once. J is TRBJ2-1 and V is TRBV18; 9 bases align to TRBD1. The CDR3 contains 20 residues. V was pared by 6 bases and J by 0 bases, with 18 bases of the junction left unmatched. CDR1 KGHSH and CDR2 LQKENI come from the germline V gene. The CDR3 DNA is TGTGCCAGCTCTCCCGGGACAGGGTCTCTGGGGGCGAGCTCCTACAATGAGCAGTTCTTC. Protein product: CASSPGTGSLGASSYNEQFF.

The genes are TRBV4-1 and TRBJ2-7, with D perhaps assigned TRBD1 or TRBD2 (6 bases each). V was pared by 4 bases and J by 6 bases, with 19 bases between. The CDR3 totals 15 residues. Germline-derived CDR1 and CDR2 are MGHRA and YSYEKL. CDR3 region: CASSLAEGGPGEQYF. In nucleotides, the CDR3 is TGCGCCAGCAGCCTCGCGGAGGGGGGCCCGGGCGAGCAGTACTTC.

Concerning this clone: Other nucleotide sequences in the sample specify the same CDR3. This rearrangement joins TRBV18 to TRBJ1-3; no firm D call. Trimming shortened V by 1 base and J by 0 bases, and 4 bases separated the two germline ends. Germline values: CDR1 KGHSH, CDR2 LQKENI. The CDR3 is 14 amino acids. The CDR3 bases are TGTGCCAGCTCACCACAGGGCTCTGGAAACACCATATATTTT. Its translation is CASSPQGSGNTIYF.